This T cell receptor (beta chain) was captured in a study of CD8 T cells in ankylosing spondylitis. Overall study results and limits: In ankylosing spondylitis blood, a motif of seven or eight highly homologous TCR beta variants appeared characteristic. Clones tied to disease were said to be significantly enriched in matched ankylosing spondylitis synovial fluid. Both synovial fluid and blood in reactive arthritis had previously been reported to carry some motif variants.

Looked up from germline, CDR1 is KGHSH and CDR2 is LQKENI. CDR3 length: 14 amino acids. The ends were cut back, 4 bases at V and 8 bases at J, with 14 bases in the middle. This clonotype has only a few counts. Its antigen is still unknown. The authors made TCR beta libraries by quantitative 5'-RACE with molecular barcodes. TCRdb used MiXCR to reprocess the 5' RACE reads, holding one entry per CDR3 protein. The sample lists around 300,000 distinct CDR3 sequences, around 15% occurring once. Sequencing was carried out using blood, either unsorted or a sorted T cell fraction (not recorded which). The chain employs TRBV18 and TRBJ1-4, with a weak D call TRBD1 (5 bases). This receptor was identified in a male donor with ankylosing spondylitis or in good health (not recorded which). The CDR3 loop reads CASSLGAGDEKLFF. CDR3 coding DNA: TGTGCCAGCTCACTAGGTGCGGGGGACGAAAAACTGTTTTTT.